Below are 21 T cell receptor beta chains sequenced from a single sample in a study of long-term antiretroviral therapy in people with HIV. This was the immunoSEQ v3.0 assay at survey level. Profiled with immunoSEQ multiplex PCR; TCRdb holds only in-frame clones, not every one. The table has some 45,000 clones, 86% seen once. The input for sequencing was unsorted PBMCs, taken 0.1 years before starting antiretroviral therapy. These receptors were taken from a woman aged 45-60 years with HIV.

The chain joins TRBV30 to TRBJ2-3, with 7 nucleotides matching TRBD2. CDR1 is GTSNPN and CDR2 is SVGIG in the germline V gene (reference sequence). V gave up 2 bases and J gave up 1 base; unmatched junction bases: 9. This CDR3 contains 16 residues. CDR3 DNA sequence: TGTGCCTGGAGTCGTCTACAGGCGGGAGGCACAGATACGCAGTATTTT. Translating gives CAWSRLQAGGTDTQYF. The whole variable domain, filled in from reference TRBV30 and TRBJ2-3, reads SQTIHQWPATLVQPVGSPLSLECTVEGTSNPNLYWYRQAAGRGLQLLFYSVGIGQISSEVPQNLSASRPQDRQFILSSKKLLLSDSGFYLCAWSRLQAGGTDTQYFGPGTRLTVL.

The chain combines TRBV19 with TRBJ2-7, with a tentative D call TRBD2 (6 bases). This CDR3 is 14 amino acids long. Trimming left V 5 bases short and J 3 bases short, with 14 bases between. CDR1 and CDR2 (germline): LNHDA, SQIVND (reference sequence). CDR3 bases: TGTGCCAGTAGTCAGCACCGGACTAACTACGAGCAGTACTTC. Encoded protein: CASSQHRTNYEQYF.

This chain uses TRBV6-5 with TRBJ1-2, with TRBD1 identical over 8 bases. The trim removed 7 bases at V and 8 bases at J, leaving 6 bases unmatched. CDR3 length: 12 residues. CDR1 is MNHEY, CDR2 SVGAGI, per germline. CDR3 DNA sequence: TGTGCCAGCACCAATGGACAGGGCGGCTACACCTTC. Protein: CASTNGQGGYTF.

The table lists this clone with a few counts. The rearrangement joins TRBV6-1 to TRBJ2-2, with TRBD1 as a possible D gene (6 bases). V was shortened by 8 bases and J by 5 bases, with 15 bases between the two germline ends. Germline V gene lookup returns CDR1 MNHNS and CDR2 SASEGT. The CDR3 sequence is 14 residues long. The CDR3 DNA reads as TGTGCCAGCTTGGTTCCAGGGACAACCGGGGAGCTGTTTTTT. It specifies CASLVPGTTGELFF.

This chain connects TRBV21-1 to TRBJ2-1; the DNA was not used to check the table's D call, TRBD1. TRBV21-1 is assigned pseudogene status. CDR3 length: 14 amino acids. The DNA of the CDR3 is TGTGCCAGCAGCAAGCAGGGGGCGAGTAATGAGCAGTTCTTC. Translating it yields CASSKQGASNEQFF.

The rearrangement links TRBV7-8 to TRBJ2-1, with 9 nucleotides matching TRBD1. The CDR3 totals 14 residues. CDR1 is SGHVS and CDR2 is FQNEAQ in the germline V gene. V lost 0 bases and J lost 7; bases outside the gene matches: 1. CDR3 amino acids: CASSLADRGNEQFF. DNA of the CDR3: TGTGCCAGCAGCTTAGCGGACAGGGGAAATGAGCAGTTCTTC.

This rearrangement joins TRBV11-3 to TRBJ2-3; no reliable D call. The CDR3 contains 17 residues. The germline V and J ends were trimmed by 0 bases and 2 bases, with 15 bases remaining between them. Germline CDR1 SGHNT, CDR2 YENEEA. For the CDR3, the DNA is TGTGCCAGCAGCTTAGATGGGGTCGGCACGTACACAGATACGCAGTATTTT. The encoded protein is CASSLDGVGTYTDTQYF.

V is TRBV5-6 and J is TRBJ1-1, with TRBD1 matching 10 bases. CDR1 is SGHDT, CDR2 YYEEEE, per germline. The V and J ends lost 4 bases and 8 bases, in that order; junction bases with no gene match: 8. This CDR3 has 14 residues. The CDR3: CASSPLGQGPEAFF. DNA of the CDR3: TGTGCCAGCAGCCCGCTGGGACAGGGGCCCGAAGCTTTCTTT.

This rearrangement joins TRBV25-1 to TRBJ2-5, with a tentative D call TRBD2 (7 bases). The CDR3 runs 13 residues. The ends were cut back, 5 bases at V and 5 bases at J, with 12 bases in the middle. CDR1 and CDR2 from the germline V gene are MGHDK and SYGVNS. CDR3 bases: TGTGCCAGCAGTAGGGGGGGGGCGGAGACCCAGTACTTC. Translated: CASSRGGAETQYF.

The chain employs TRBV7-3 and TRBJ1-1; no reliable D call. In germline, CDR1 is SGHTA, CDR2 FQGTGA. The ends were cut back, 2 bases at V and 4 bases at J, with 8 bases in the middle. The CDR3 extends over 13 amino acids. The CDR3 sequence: CASSLGVSTEAFF. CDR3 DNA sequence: TGTGCCAGCAGCTTAGGGGTCAGCACTGAAGCTTTCTTT.

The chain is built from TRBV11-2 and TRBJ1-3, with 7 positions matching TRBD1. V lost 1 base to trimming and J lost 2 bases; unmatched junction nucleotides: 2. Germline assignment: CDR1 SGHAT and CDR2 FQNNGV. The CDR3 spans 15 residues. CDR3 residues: CASSLATGAGNTIYF. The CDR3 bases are TGTGCCAGCAGCTTAGCCACAGGGGCTGGAAACACCATATATTTT.

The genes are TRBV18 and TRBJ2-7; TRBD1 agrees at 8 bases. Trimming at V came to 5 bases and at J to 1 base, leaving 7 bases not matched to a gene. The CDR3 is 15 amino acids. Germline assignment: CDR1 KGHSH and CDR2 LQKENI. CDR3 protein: CASSSPGQASYEQYF. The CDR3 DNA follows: TGTGCCAGCTCATCTCCGGGACAGGCATCCTACGAGCAGTACTTC.

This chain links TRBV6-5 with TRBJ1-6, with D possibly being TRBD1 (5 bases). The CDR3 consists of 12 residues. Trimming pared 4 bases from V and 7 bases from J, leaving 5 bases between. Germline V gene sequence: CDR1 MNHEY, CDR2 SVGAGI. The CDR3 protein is CASSWGNSPLHF. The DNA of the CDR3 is TGTGCCAGCAGTTGGGGGAATTCACCCCTCCACTTT.

CDR3 residues: CAWSARLRNTEAFF. The DNA for the CDR3 is TGTGCCTGGAGTGCCAGATTGAGGAACACTGAAGCTTTCTTT. V usage is TRBV30 and J usage is TRBJ1-1; D gene uncertain. The ends were cut back, 1 base at V and 1 base at J, with 10 bases in the middle. Germline V lookup: CDR1 GTSNPN, CDR2 SVGIG (reference sequence). CDR3 size: 14 residues.

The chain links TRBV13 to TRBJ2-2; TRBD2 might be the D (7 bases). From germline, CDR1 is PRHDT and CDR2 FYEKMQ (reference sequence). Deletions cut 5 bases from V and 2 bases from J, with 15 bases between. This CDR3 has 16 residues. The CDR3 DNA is TGTGCCAGCAGCCCTTCCGGGGGGCCTAACACCGGGGAGCTGTTTTTT. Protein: CASSPSGGPNTGELFF.

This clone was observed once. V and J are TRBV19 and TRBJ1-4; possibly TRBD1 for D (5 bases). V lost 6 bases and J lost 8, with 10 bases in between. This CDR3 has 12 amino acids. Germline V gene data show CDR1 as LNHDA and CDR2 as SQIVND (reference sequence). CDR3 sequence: CASRGVGEKLFF. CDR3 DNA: TGTGCCAGTAGAGGGGTAGGGGAAAAACTGTTTTTT.

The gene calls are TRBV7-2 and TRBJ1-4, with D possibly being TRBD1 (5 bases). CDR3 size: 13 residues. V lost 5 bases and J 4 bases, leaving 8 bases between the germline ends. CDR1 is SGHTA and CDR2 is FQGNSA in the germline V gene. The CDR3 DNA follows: TGTGCCAGCAGCGGGGGAGTTAATGAAAAACTGTTTTTT. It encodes CASSGGVNEKLFF.

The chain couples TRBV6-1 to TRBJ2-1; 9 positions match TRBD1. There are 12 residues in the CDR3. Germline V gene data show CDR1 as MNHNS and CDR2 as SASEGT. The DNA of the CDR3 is TGTGCGCTGGACAGGGGCTACAATGAGCAGTTCTTC. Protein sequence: CALDRGYNEQFF.

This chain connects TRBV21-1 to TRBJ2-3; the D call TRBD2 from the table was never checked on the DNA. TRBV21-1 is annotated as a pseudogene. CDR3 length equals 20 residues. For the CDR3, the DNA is TGTGCCAGCAGCAAAGACCCCGGACTAGCAGGAGGTATTAGCACAGATACGCAGTATTTT. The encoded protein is CASSKDPGLAGGISTDTQYF.

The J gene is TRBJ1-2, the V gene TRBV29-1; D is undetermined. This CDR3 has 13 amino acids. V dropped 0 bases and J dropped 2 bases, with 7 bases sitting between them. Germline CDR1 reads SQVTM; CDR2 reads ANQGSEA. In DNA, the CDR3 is TGCAGCGTTGAAGATGCAGAGAACTATGGCTACACCTTC. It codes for CSVEDAENYGYTF. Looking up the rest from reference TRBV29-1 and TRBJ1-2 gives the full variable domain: SAVISQKPSRDICQRGTSLTIQCQVDSQVTMMFWYRQQPGQSLTLIATANQGSEATYESGFVIDKFPISRPNLTFSTLTVSNMSPEDSSIYLCSVEDAENYGYTFGSGTRLTVV.

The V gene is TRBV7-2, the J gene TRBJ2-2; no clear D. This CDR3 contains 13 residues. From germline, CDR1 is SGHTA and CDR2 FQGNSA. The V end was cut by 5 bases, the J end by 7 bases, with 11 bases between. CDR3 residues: CASSKQKHGELFF. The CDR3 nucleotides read TGTGCCAGCAGCAAGCAAAAGCACGGGGAGCTGTTTTTT.